This T cell receptor beta chain was identified in a study of post-analysis software for immune sequencing data. Findings and caveats of the study: Patients showed TRBV5-6, TRBV5-1 and TRBV20-1 among a few TRBV segments more frequent than in controls.

Unique-molecular-identifier-tagged TCR beta cDNA libraries were used. About 540,000 cDNA molecules were obtained from about 0.98 to 11 million T cells. Each CDR3 protein gets one entry after TCRdb re-called the PCR reads with MiXCR. This table holds more than 350,000 distinct CDR3 sequences, about 40% found once. This clonotype was recorded at least ten times. Its target is not known. V was clipped by 5 bases and J by 3 bases, with 17 bases between them. Germline V gene lookup returns CDR1 DFQATT and CDR2 SNEGSKA (reference sequence). The CDR3 spans 14 residues. This receptor was identified in a girl aged 2 to 9 with multiple sclerosis. Sequencing input: blood. The chain recombines TRBV20-1 with TRBJ2-7; D possibly corresponds to TRBD1 (5 bases). The CDR3 DNA sequence: TGCAGTGCTTTTCAAAGGGGTACCAACTACGAGCAGTACTTC. Residues: CSAFQRGTNYEQYF.